The rows below give T cell receptor beta chains drawn from one sample of a study of T-cell memory formation after mild COVID-19. TCRdb redid the calling of the 5' RACE reads with MiXCR, one entry per CDR3 protein. The sample shows about 210,000 distinct CDR3 sequences, around 27% of them seen only once. Sequencing was carried out using PBMCs or a T cell subset sorted from them (not recorded which). These receptors all stem from an adult woman who had mild COVID-19 (a few samples of this study predate the infection). Cell type and time point are not known. Each CDR3 is given with its conserved first and last residue. The D gene is left open where the match is weak. For some rows the clone size is stated as once, few or many, or as a class when expanded; others skip it.

cdr3_length	v_call	clone_size	d_call	j_call	cdr3_aa	cdr3_nt
11	TRBV7-9	few	-	TRBJ2-2	CASSDTGELFF	TGTGCCAGCAGCGACACCGGGGAGCTGTTTTTT
14	TRBV7-9	few	-	TRBJ1-1	CASSPMAGAFEAFF	TGTGCCAGCAGCCCGATGGCCGGGGCCTTTGAAGCTTTCTTT
16	TRBV7-9	-	TRBD1	TRBJ1-1	CASSSYLGQGNTEAFF	TGTGCCAGCAGCTCATACCTCGGACAGGGGAACACTGAAGCTTTCTTT
11	TRBV12-3/TRBV12-4	-	-	TRBJ2-7	CASRTGMRQYF	TGTGCCAGCAGAACAGGGATGCGGCAGTACTTC
16	TRBV5-5	-	TRBD2	TRBJ2-3	CASSLRGLASTDTQYF	TGTGCCAGCAGCCTCCGGGGACTAGCGAGCACAGATACGCAGTATTTT
12	TRBV20-1	few	TRBD1	TRBJ1-1	CSAEGQVTEAFF	TGCAGTGCGGAAGGACAGGTTACTGAAGCTTTCTTT
17	TRBV18	-	-	TRBJ1-5	CASSPEKGPLLNQPQHF	TGTGCCAGCTCACCAGAAAAGGGGCCTCTCCTCAATCAGCCCCAGCATTTT
12	TRBV29-1	few	-	TRBJ2-7	CSVLYSRYEQYF	TGCAGCGTTTTATACAGCCGCTACGAGCAGTACTTC
16	TRBV7-8	-	-	TRBJ2-2	CASSVGDARNTGELFF	TGTGCCAGCAGCGTAGGGGACGCAAGGAACACCGGGGAGCTGTTTTTT
14	TRBV29-1	-	-	TRBJ1-3	CSVERGRSGNTIYF	TGCAGCGTTGAAAGGGGCCGCTCTGGAAACACCATATATTTT
17	TRBV29-1	-	TRBD1	TRBJ1-1	CSGTEGTGGYMNTEAFF	TGCAGCGGCACAGAAGGGACAGGGGGCTACATGAACACTGAAGCTTTCTTT
15	TRBV14	once	TRBD2	TRBJ2-1	CASSTREASFREQFF	TGTGCCAGCAGCACGCGGGAGGCCTCTTTTCGGGAGCAGTTCTTC
13	TRBV7-2	many	-	TRBJ2-3	CASSLSLADTQYF	TGTGCCAGCAGCTTATCATTGGCAGATACGCAGTATTTT
15	TRBV6-5	few	TRBD1	TRBJ2-1	CASKTGTGGPNEQFF	TGTGCCAGCAAAACCGGGACAGGGGGACCTAATGAGCAGTTCTTC
15	TRBV6-1	-	TRBD2	TRBJ2-5	CASRRLAGAQETQYF	TGTGCCAGCAGACGACTAGCGGGCGCCCAAGAGACCCAGTACTTC
14	TRBV5-1	few	-	TRBJ1-5	CASSRAGEGQPQHF	TGCGCCAGCAGCCGGGCAGGTGAGGGTCAGCCCCAGCATTTT
15	TRBV20-1	-	TRBD1	TRBJ1-5	CSARDRGVSNQPQHF	TGCAGTGCTAGGGACAGGGGCGTAAGCAATCAGCCCCAGCATTTT
19	TRBV20-1	few	TRBD2	TRBJ2-1	CSAKGPLAGENPSYNEQFF	TGCAGTGCTAAGGGACCCCTAGCGGGAGAGAACCCCTCCTACAATGAGCAGTTCTTC
20	TRBV21-1	-	-	TRBJ1-5	CASSDGVGTGGPPRNQPQHF	TGTGCCAGCAGCGACGGGGTGGGGACAGGGGGACCTCCCCGGAATCAGCCCCAGCATTTT
13	TRBV21-1	-	-	TRBJ2-7	CASSGAGLYEQYF	TGTGCCAGCAGCGGAGCAGGGCTATACGAGCAGTACTTC
16	TRBV29-1	-	TRBD1	TRBJ1-1	CSVGRVWTGLNTEAFF	TGCAGCGTTGGGAGGGTTTGGACAGGCCTCAACACTGAAGCTTTCTTT
15	TRBV4-1	few	-	TRBJ1-2	CASSLSGGARMGYTF	TGCGCCAGCAGCCTATCGGGGGGGGCGCGTATGGGCTACACCTTC
17	TRBV5-6	-	-	TRBJ2-1	CASSLIGLTGPDNEQFF	TGTGCCAGCAGCTTGATTGGATTAACGGGACCAGACAATGAGCAGTTCTTC
14	TRBV11-2	-	-	TRBJ1-1	CASSLYRANTEAFF	TGTGCCAGCAGCTTGTACAGGGCCAACACTGAAGCTTTCTTT
14	TRBV2	few	-	TRBJ2-1	CASTPGAGHNEQFF	TGTGCCAGCACCCCGGGGGCGGGGCACAATGAGCAGTTCTTC
17	TRBV7-3	-	TRBD1	TRBJ1-1	CASSPTGGTFGNTEAFF	TGTGCCAGCAGCCCGACAGGGGGCACTTTCGGGAACACTGAAGCTTTCTTT
14	TRBV7-7	few	-	TRBJ2-2	CASSEGVKTGELFF	TGTGCCAGCAGCGAGGGGGTTAAAACCGGGGAGCTGTTTTTT
17	TRBV5-1	-	TRBD1	TRBJ2-3	CASSSSTGTGVQDTQYF	TGCGCCAGCAGTTCCTCTACCGGGACAGGGGTTCAGGATACGCAGTATTTT
13	TRBV7-2	-	TRBD1	TRBJ2-7	CASSLANRDRVYF	TGTGCCAGCAGCTTAGCAAACCGGGACAGAGTGTACTTC
13	TRBV4-1	many	TRBD2	TRBJ2-1	CASSLAGGNEQFF	TGCGCCAGCAGCTTAGCGGGAGGCAATGAGCAGTTCTTC
15	TRBV4-1	-	-	TRBJ2-5	CASSQDGLAQETQYF	TGCGCCAGCAGCCAAGATGGGCTAGCTCAGGAGACCCAGTACTTC
17	TRBV21-1	few	-	TRBJ1-3	CASSRRGQARSGNTIYF	TGTGCCAGCAGCCGACGAGGACAGGCGCGCTCTGGAAACACCATATATTTT
12	TRBV12-3/TRBV12-4	few	-	TRBJ1-6	CASSAEYSPLHF	TGTGCCAGCAGTGCAGAGTATTCACCCCTCCACTTT
14	TRBV5-1	-	-	TRBJ2-1	CASSLRGDYNEQFF	TGCGCCAGCAGCTTGAGGGGGGACTACAATGAGCAGTTCTTC
16	TRBV14	-	-	TRBJ1-4	CASSQDGRRAWEKLFF	TGTGCCAGCAGCCAAGACGGGAGGAGGGCGTGGGAAAAACTGTTTTTT
18	TRBV12-3/TRBV12-4	-	TRBD2	TRBJ2-4	CASRRTSGGLLAKNIQYF	TGTGCCAGCAGGAGGACTAGCGGGGGGTTGCTAGCCAAAAACATTCAGTACTTC
15	TRBV12-3/TRBV12-4	few	TRBD1	TRBJ2-3	CASGNQGAGTDTQYF	TGTGCCAGCGGGAACCAGGGGGCTGGGACAGATACGCAGTATTTT
14	TRBV10-3	few	TRBD1	TRBJ2-1	CASKETGSRNEQFF	TGTGCCTCCAAGGAGACAGGGTCCCGCAATGAGCAGTTCTTC
16	TRBV5-4	-	TRBD1	TRBJ2-7	CASSLLGTGHLYEQYF	TGTGCCAGCAGCTTGCTGGGGACAGGGCACCTCTACGAGCAGTACTTC
16	TRBV4-2	few	TRBD1	TRBJ2-7	CASSQETGTGGYEQYF	TGTGCCAGCAGCCAAGAAACCGGGACAGGGGGCTACGAGCAGTACTTC
16	TRBV5-1	few	-	TRBJ2-1	CASSLALGGVRNEQFF	TGCGCCAGCAGCTTGGCCTTAGGGGGGGTTAGGAATGAGCAGTTCTTC
13	TRBV19	-	-	TRBJ2-7	CASSLYFSYEQYF	TGTGCCAGTAGTCTCTACTTCTCCTACGAGCAGTACTTC
14	TRBV12-3/TRBV12-4	few	TRBD1	TRBJ2-4	CASSLRQGRNIQYF	TGTGCCAGCAGTTTAAGACAGGGAAGGAACATTCAGTACTTC
15	TRBV4-1	-	-	TRBJ1-2	CASSQAGGAFYGYTF	TGCGCCAGCAGCCAAGCGGGGGGGGCTTTCTATGGCTACACCTTC
14	TRBV5-1	few	TRBD1	TRBJ2-1	CASSTRTGADEQFF	TGCGCCAGCAGCACCAGGACAGGGGCCGATGAGCAGTTCTTC
15	TRBV4-1	-	-	TRBJ1-6	CASSQALTYNSPLHF	TGCGCCAGCAGCCAAGCGTTGACTTATAATTCACCCCTCCACTTT
17	TRBV7-6	few	TRBD2	TRBJ2-5	CASSLNFGGGNGETQYF	TGTGCCAGCAGCCTCAACTTCGGCGGGGGGAATGGAGAGACCCAGTACTTC
13	TRBV7-6	few	-	TRBJ2-5	CASSLEAQETQYF	TGTGCCAGCAGCCTCGAGGCCCAAGAGACCCAGTACTTC
17	TRBV5-1	few	-	TRBJ2-6	CASSVGQILSGANVLTF	TGCGCCAGCAGCGTAGGACAGATCCTCTCTGGGGCCAACGTCCTGACTTTC
15	TRBV25-1	few	-	TRBJ2-1	CASSAHGGVGDEQFF	TGTGCCAGCAGTGCCCACGGGGGCGTAGGAGATGAGCAGTTCTTC
15	TRBV7-3	-	-	TRBJ2-1	CASSFTRSYYNEQFF	TGTGCCAGCAGCTTTACGAGGAGTTATTACAATGAGCAGTTCTTC
15	TRBV20-1	-	TRBD1	TRBJ1-2	CSASLTTGANYGYTF	TGCAGTGCTAGCTTAACGACAGGGGCTAACTATGGCTACACCTTC
15	TRBV7-2	-	-	TRBJ1-6	CASSLNTGSNSPLHF	TGTGCCAGCAGCTTAAACACAGGGAGTAATTCACCCCTCCACTTT
13	TRBV4-2	-	-	TRBJ1-1	CASSQDPDTEAFF	TGTGCCAGCAGCCAAGATCCGGACACTGAAGCTTTCTTT
13	TRBV7-3	-	TRBD1	TRBJ1-2	CASSLPGGDGYTF	TGTGCCAGCAGCTTACCAGGGGGCGACGGCTACACCTTC